What follows are 12 T cell receptor beta chains derived from one specimen sequenced in a study of metastatic and nonmetastatic thyroid tumors. Thyroid surgery had not been preceded by any treatment in any patient. TCRdb reprocessed the PCR reads using MiXCR. This table has more than 25,000 clones, more than 10% appearing once. Sequencing was done on a sample of blood. The receptors were sampled from a female donor with papillary thyroid cancer or a benign thyroid nodule (not recorded which). Some clones in this sample may be carry-over from other donors' samples.

This clone was detected ten times or more. The chain carries TRBV6-5 and TRBJ1-2; unclear D gene. Trimming cost V 3 bases and J 4 bases, with 9 bases left between them. In germline, CDR1 is MNHEY, CDR2 SVGAGI. The CDR3 is 13 amino acids. In nucleotides, the CDR3 is TGTGCCAGCAGTTATGACGGAATCTATGGCTACACCTTC. It translates to CASSYDGIYGYTF.

This clone was recorded many times. The rearrangement joins TRBV29-1 to TRBJ2-1, with TRBD1 as a possible D gene (6 bases). CDR3 length: 14 residues. Trimming took 5 bases from V and 5 from J, leaving 16 bases between them. CDR1 and CDR2 from the germline V gene are SQVTM and ANQGSEA. The CDR3 sequence is CSVSSGTNNNEQFF. The CDR3 DNA follows: TGCAGCGTTTCTTCCGGGACAAACAACAATGAGCAGTTCTTC.

This clone was counted at least ten times. The chain employs TRBV7-9 and TRBJ2-2; 11 bases agree with TRBD2. This CDR3 has 17 residues. Trimming at V came to 4 bases and at J to 6 bases, leaving 10 bases not matched to a gene. CDR1 SEHNR and CDR2 FQNEAQ come from the germline V gene (reference sequence). CDR3 amino acids: CASSSFSGRAIAGELFF. The CDR3 DNA follows: TGTGCCAGCAGCTCATTTAGCGGGAGGGCAATTGCCGGGGAGCTGTTTTTT.

This clone was seen at least ten times. This chain connects TRBV6-1 to TRBJ1-5; 7 nucleotides align to TRBD1. This CDR3 has 15 residues. Germline-derived CDR1 and CDR2 are MNHNS and SASEGT. V lost 5 bases, J lost 0 bases, and 4 bases stayed unmatched. The CDR3, as DNA: TGTGCCAGCAGTAAGACAGGGAATAGCAATCAGCCCCAGCATTTT. As protein: CASSKTGNSNQPQHF.

In this sample, this clone turned up many times. The gene calls are TRBV6-2 or TRBV6-3 and TRBJ1-1; D is ambiguous. This CDR3 is 13 amino acids long. V was clipped by 3 bases and J by 7 bases, with 12 bases between them. Germline assignment: CDR1 MNHEY and CDR2 SVGEGT. The CDR3 here is CASSYRDTYEAFF. CDR3 nucleotides: TGTGCCAGCAGTTATAGGGATACCTATGAAGCTTTCTTT.

This clone was recorded at least ten times. The chain recombines TRBV2 with TRBJ1-1, with D unresolved. There are 12 residues in the CDR3. Germline V gene data show CDR1 as SNHLY and CDR2 as FYNNEI. Trimming stripped 7 bases from V and 5 bases from J, with 11 bases between. CDR3 sequence (DNA): TGTGCCAGCACGGCAGAATTTACTGAAGCTTTCTTT. The encoded protein is CASTAEFTEAFF.

This clone has at least ten counts. The J gene is TRBJ2-5, the V gene TRBV19, with a tentative D call TRBD2 (6 bases). V was clipped by 5 bases and J by 2 bases, with 12 bases between them. CDR1 and CDR2 (germline): LNHDA, SQIVND (reference sequence). This CDR3 is 14 amino acids long. The CDR3 reads CASSPRDLQETQYF. The CDR3 DNA is TGTGCCAGTAGTCCGCGGGACTTACAAGAGACCCAGTACTTC.

This clone was counted at least ten times. The chain has TRBV6-1 and TRBJ2-7, with D tentatively TRBD2 (6 bases). Germline V gives CDR1 MNHNS, CDR2 SASEGT. CDR3 size: 16 residues. Trimming cost V 0 bases and J 3 bases, with 15 bases left between them. This chain's CDR3 is CASSEARGMGVYEQYF. In DNA, the CDR3 is TGTGCCAGCAGTGAAGCACGGGGGATGGGCGTCTACGAGCAGTACTTC.

This clone was picked up many times. This chain links TRBV6-1 with TRBJ2-7; 11 bases line up with TRBD1. Germline V gene lookup returns CDR1 MNHNS and CDR2 SASEGT. This CDR3 region has 15 residues. The J segment lost 4 bases and the V segment lost 4 bases, leaving 6 bases of the junction unmatched. The CDR3 here is CASSALGTGGYEQYF. The CDR3 region has the DNA TGTGCCAGCAGTGCGCTCGGGACAGGGGGTTACGAGCAGTACTTC.

This clone was seen repeatedly, ten times or more. The genes are TRBV5-8 and TRBJ2-1; D remains unclear. The CDR3 runs to 14 residues. CDR1 and CDR2 (germline): SGHTS, YDEGEE. V dropped 3 bases and J dropped 8 bases, with 15 bases sitting between them. The chain's CDR3 is CASSYNQASDEQFF. As DNA, the CDR3 is TGTGCCAGCAGCTACAATCAGGCCTCGGATGAGCAGTTCTTC.

In this sample, this clone turned up many times. The rearrangement links TRBV30 to TRBJ2-3, with D perhaps matching TRBD1 (6 bases). The CDR3 spans 13 residues. From germline, CDR1 is GTSNPN and CDR2 SVGIG (reference sequence). Trimming cost V 3 bases and J 5 bases, with 12 bases left between them. For the CDR3, the DNA is TGTGCCTGGAGGGCCACAGGGAGAGATACGCAGTATTTT. Translating it yields CAWRATGRDTQYF. Based on the CDR3 plus reference TRBV30 and TRBJ2-3, the full variable domain is SQTIHQWPATLVQPVGSPLSLECTVEGTSNPNLYWYRQAAGRGLQLLFYSVGIGQISSEVPQNLSASRPQDRQFILSSKKLLLSDSGFYLCAWRATGRDTQYFGPGTRLTVL.

In its sample, this clone was seen many times. The DNA of the CDR3 is TGTGCCAGCAGCTGGGGACTAGCGGGAGGGCCGGATGAGCAGTTCTTC. As protein: CASSWGLAGGPDEQFF. V and J are TRBV11-1 and TRBJ2-1, with TRBD2 identical over 16 bases. The V and J ends lost 4 bases and 8 bases, in that order; junction bases with no gene match: 5. This CDR3 spans 16 amino acids. The germline V gene encodes CDR1 SGHAT and CDR2 FQDESV (reference sequence).